The 5 T cell receptor beta chains in this list originate from one sample, sequenced in a study of cytomegalovirus exposure and HLA in healthy donors. The method was immunoSEQ multiplex PCR; TCRdb's version includes in-frame clones alone and lacks a portion of them. The sample carries about 240,000 clones, approximately 84% recorded once. Input material: PBMCs. These receptor sequences come from a woman aged 30 to 39 in good health and CMV-seropositive.

V usage is TRBV27 and J usage is TRBJ2-5; D perhaps matches TRBD2 (5 bases). CDR3 size: 14 residues. Trimming removed 7 bases from V and 5 bases from J, with 17 bases in between. Germline-derived CDR1 and CDR2 are MNHEY and SMNVEV (reference sequence). The CDR3 sequence is CASTVRAGYETQYF. The CDR3, as DNA: TGTGCCAGCACCGTTCGGGCGGGTTACGAGACCCAGTACTTC.

V and J are TRBV15 and TRBJ2-1, with a possible D match to TRBD2 (5 bases). V was pared by 0 bases and J by 7 bases, with 13 bases between. Looked up from germline, CDR1 is LNHNV and CDR2 is YYDKDF (reference sequence). This CDR3 comprises 15 residues. The CDR3 coding sequence is TGTGCCACCAGCAGAGATCGGGCTAGCTGGAATGAGCAGTTCTTC. Translated: CATSRDRASWNEQFF.

V gene TRBV12-5 combines with J gene TRBJ1-5; 9 nucleotides match TRBD1. Germline lookup yields CDR1 LGHNT and CDR2 FRNRAP. The junction had 6 bases not matched to a gene; V was cut back by 6 bases and J by 3 bases. The CDR3 spans 15 residues. The CDR3 nucleotides are TGTGCTAGTGGCCAGGGACAGGGTAACAATCAGCCCCAGCATTTT. It encodes CASGQGQGNNQPQHF. Using reference TRBV12-5 and TRBJ1-5 for the parts outside the CDR3, the full variable domain is DARVTQTPRHKVTEMGQEVTMRCQPILGHNTVFWYRQTMMQGLELLAYFRNRAPLDDSGMPKDRFSAEMPDATLATLKIQPSEPRDSAVYFCASGQGQGNNQPQHFGDGTRLSIL.

The rearrangement uses TRBV28 and TRBJ1-5, with D possibly matching TRBD1 (5 bases). V was shortened by 5 bases and J by 6 bases, with 20 bases between the two germline ends. The germline V gene has CDR1 MDHEN and CDR2 SYDVKM. The CDR3 is made up of 16 amino acids. This CDR3 is CASSIYGMGLGQPQHF. The DNA of the CDR3 is TGTGCCAGCAGTATATACGGAATGGGGCTAGGTCAGCCCCAGCATTTT. The entire variable domain, with the rest obtained from reference TRBV28 and TRBJ1-5, is as follows: DVKVTQSSRYLVKRTGEKVFLECVQDMDHENMFWYRQDPGLGLRLIYFSYDVKMKEKGDIPEGYSVSREKKERFSLILESASTNQTSMYLCASSIYGMGLGQPQHFGDGTRLSIL.

The chain employs TRBV7-8 and TRBJ2-5; 9 bases line up with TRBD2. Germline CDR1 SGHVS, CDR2 FQNEAQ. Trimming removed 1 base from V and 1 base from J; junction bases left unmatched: 4. This CDR3 is 16 amino acids long. The CDR3 DNA reads TGTGCCAGCAGCTTAGGTGTGACTAGCGGCCAAGAGACCCAGTACTTC. Its translation: CASSLGVTSGQETQYF.